Presented here are 22 T cell receptor beta chains from one specimen sequenced in a study of regulatory T cells in long-lasting Graves disease (dated by TCRdb to the early 2020s). The time point tag for this specimen amounts to: newly diagnosed GD, antithyroid drugs for less than 3 months. For both TCR sequencing and RNA sequencing, RNA was extracted from PBMCs in TRIzol. The library was obtained by multiplex PCR. The sequencer was an Illumina HiSeq 4000. TCR beta libraries were built with iRepertoire HTBI primers and Arm-PCR amplification of CDR3 regions. TCRdb ran its own pipeline on the public reads, namely fastp trimming at Q25 and MiXCR clone calling, and kept in-frame beta chains. When rows share a CDR3 protein, they turn into one entry using the most common DNA and genes. This sample holds hundreds of thousands of distinct CDR3 sequences; under 20% were observed only once. Around a sixth of the sample comes from the top ten.

Another study also made use of these data, one on T cells in Graves' hyperthyroidism and ophthalmopathy.

Sequences were derived from peripheral blood mononuclear cells (PBMCs), sampled at new diagnosis, from a patient treated with antithyroid drugs. The source is a woman aged 30 to 39 with Graves disease. Donor details come from another sample of the same person, matched by shared clones.

In this sample, this clonotype turned up a few times. The chain recombines TRBV11-1 with TRBJ1-6; 7 nucleotides agree with TRBD1. This CDR3 spans 13 amino acids. J gave up 8 bases and V 4 bases, and 2 bases lay outside the gene matches. Germline V lookup: CDR1 SGHAT, CDR2 FQDESV (reference sequence). This CDR3 is CASSWDRYSPLHF. The CDR3 DNA is TGTGCCAGCAGCTGGGACAGATATTCACCCCTCCACTTT.

The chain joins TRBV11-2 to TRBJ2-1, with D possibly matching TRBD1 (5 bases). Germline V CDR1 and CDR2: SGHAT, FQNNGV. Deletions cut 6 bases from V and 7 bases from J, with 13 bases between. This CDR3 region has 13 residues. The CDR3 protein is CASSPDSPNEQFF. DNA for the CDR3: TGTGCCAGCAGTCCTGACAGCCCGAATGAGCAGTTCTTC. Complete variable domain (other parts from reference TRBV11-2 and TRBJ2-1): EAGVAQSPRYKIIEKRQSVAFWCNPISGHATLYWYQQILGQGPKLLIQFQNNGVVDDSQLPKDRFSAERLKGVDSTLKIQPAKLEDSAVYLCASSPDSPNEQFFGPGTRLTVL.

This clonotype was seen a handful of times. V usage is TRBV28 and J usage is TRBJ1-4; the D is unclear. Trimming shortened V by 5 bases and J by 7 bases, and 8 bases separated the two germline ends. CDR1 is MDHEN, CDR2 SYDVKM, per germline. The CDR3 extends over 12 amino acids. The CDR3 region is CASSVQPEKLFF. The CDR3 DNA follows: TGTGCCAGCAGTGTACAACCTGAAAAACTGTTTTTT.

In its sample, this clonotype was seen many times. The chain employs TRBV28 and TRBJ2-1; unclear D gene. Deletions cut 1 base from V and 3 bases from J, with 7 bases between. Germline V lookup: CDR1 MDHEN, CDR2 SYDVKM. This CDR3 region has 14 residues. The DNA for the CDR3 is TGTGCCAGCAGTTTATACGGCAACTACAATGAGCAGTTCTTC. Its protein product is CASSLYGNYNEQFF.

The rearrangement uses TRBV7-9 and TRBJ2-5, with a weak D call TRBD2 (5 bases). From germline, CDR1 is SEHNR and CDR2 FQNEAQ (reference sequence). The CDR3 is made up of 15 amino acids. V was pared by 2 bases and J by 2 bases, with 12 bases between. This CDR3 is CASSLLIGVQETQYF. The CDR3 bases are TGTGCCAGCAGCTTATTAATCGGGGTTCAAGAGACCCAGTACTTC.

This clonotype was observed a handful of times. V usage is TRBV15 and J usage is TRBJ1-6, with 9 bases that match TRBD1. With V trimmed by 1 base and J by 8 bases, 9 bases remained unmatched. The germline V gene has CDR1 LNHNV and CDR2 YYDKDF (reference sequence). The CDR3 extends over 17 amino acids. The CDR3 loop reads CATSRAPGQGFYSPLHF. DNA for the CDR3: TGTGCCACCAGCAGAGCCCCGGGACAGGGTTTTTATTCACCCCTCCACTTT.

This clonotype was observed many times. This chain links TRBV2 with TRBJ1-6; D remains ambiguous. This CDR3 comprises 14 residues. With 3 bases removed from V and 11 bases from J, the gap between germline ends came to 14 bases. CDR1 is SNHLY and CDR2 is FYNNEI in the germline V gene. CDR3 sequence reads: CASSEDGYTAPLHF. For the CDR3, the DNA is TGTGCCAGCAGTGAGGACGGTTACACCGCACCCCTCCACTTT.

This clonotype was seen more than once but under ten times. The rearrangement uses TRBV28 and TRBJ1-4, with D maybe TRBD1 (6 bases). With 6 bases removed from V and 3 bases from J, the gap between germline ends came to 20 bases. The CDR3 sequence is 17 residues long. The germline V gene has CDR1 MDHEN and CDR2 SYDVKM. CDR3 amino acids: CASRNGGIGGPNEKLFF. The CDR3 coding sequence is TGTGCCAGCAGAAATGGGGGCATTGGGGGACCTAATGAAAAACTGTTTTTT.

In its sample, this clonotype was seen many times. V and J are TRBV27 and TRBJ2-3, with 13 bases aligning to TRBD2. With V trimmed by 6 bases and J by 4 bases, 4 bases remained unmatched. This CDR3 has 15 amino acids. Germline V gene sequence: CDR1 MNHEY, CDR2 SMNVEV (reference sequence). This chain's CDR3 is CASRTTSGRPDTQYF. DNA for the CDR3: TGTGCCAGCAGAACGACTAGCGGGAGGCCAGATACGCAGTATTTT.

This clonotype occurred many times. The CDR3 nucleotides read TGTGCCAGCTCACCATTGACTAGCGGCACAGATACGCAGTATTTT. Its protein product is CASSPLTSGTDTQYF. The gene calls are TRBV18 and TRBJ2-3; 8 bases are shared with TRBD2. CDR3 length: 15 residues. The germline gives CDR1 KGHSH, CDR2 LQKENI. The V and J ends lost 2 bases and 1 base, in that order; junction bases with no gene match: 2.

This clonotype has a count of ten or more. CDR3 amino acids: CASSLGGIGTEAFF. CDR3 sequence (DNA): TGTGCCAGCAGCTTAGGGGGGATCGGCACTGAAGCTTTCTTT. The gene calls are TRBV28 and TRBJ1-1; perhaps TRBD1 as D (6 bases). Trimming cost V 6 bases and J 4 bases, with 15 bases left between them. Germline CDR1 and CDR2: MDHEN and SYDVKM. The CDR3 consists of 14 residues.

In its sample, this clonotype was seen many times. The chain has TRBV7-9 and TRBJ1-1; D is undetermined. This CDR3 has 14 amino acids. Trimming removed 2 bases at V and 4 bases at J, with 11 bases between. CDR1 and CDR2 (germline): SEHNR, FQNEAQ (reference sequence). CDR3 coding DNA: TGTGCCAGCAGCTTAAACCTGCGGCCCACTGAAGCTTTCTTT. It specifies CASSLNLRPTEAFF.

Notes on this clonotype: A read error may be the cause here, since a much bigger clone is one base away. The DNA is left out, because the CDR3 cannot be placed on it with certainty; the CDR3 is given as TCRdb lists it. This sequence joins TRBV29-1 and TRBJ1-2; TRBD1, as called in the table, went unchecked against the DNA. Germline V gene data show CDR1 as SQVTM and CDR2 as ANQGSEA. From its first to its last residue, the CDR3 has 16 amino acids. CDR3 residues: CSVGPWGQSTNYGCTF.

This clonotype occurred a few times. This chain uses TRBV3-1 with TRBJ2-7, with 7 positions matching TRBD1. V was clipped by 4 bases and J by 7 bases; unmatched bases: 10. The germline gives CDR1 LGHDT, CDR2 YNNKEL (reference sequence). This CDR3 is built from 14 residues. The CDR3 spells CASSRKRDSSEQYF. In DNA, the CDR3 is TGTGCCAGCAGCCGAAAACGGGACAGCTCTGAGCAGTACTTC.

Only a few counts were recorded for this clonotype. This chain connects TRBV5-1 to TRBJ1-1; D not resolved. The CDR3 consists of 13 residues. V lost 0 bases to trimming and J lost 7 bases, with 10 bases between them. Germline CDR1 and CDR2: SGHRS and YFSETQ. CDR3 protein: CASSLGTAREAFF. CDR3 nucleotides: TGCGCCAGCAGCTTGGGGACCGCTCGTGAAGCTTTCTTT.

This clonotype was seen a few times. The gene calls are TRBV20-1 and TRBJ2-5, with TRBD1 matching 7 bases. Per germline, CDR1 DFQATT and CDR2 SNEGSKA (reference sequence). CDR3 length: 11 amino acids. V dropped 3 bases and J dropped 5; count of bases not matched to a gene: 0. In DNA form, the CDR3 reads TGCAGTGCTAGGACAGGGGAGACCCAGTACTTC. This gives the protein CSARTGETQYF.

At least ten counts were recorded for this clonotype. The chain uses TRBV20-1 and TRBJ2-3, with D hard to call. This CDR3 has 12 residues. The V gene's germline CDR1 is DFQATT and CDR2 SNEGSKA (reference sequence). Trimming took 6 bases from V and 2 from J, leaving 9 bases between them. CDR3 sequence: CSAASYTDTQYF. CDR3 nucleotide sequence: TGCAGTGCCGCCTCATACACAGATACGCAGTATTTT.

This sequence joins TRBV12-5 and TRBJ2-5, with 14 nucleotides matching TRBD2. V gave up 6 bases and J gave up 2 bases; unmatched junction bases: 11. This CDR3 comprises 18 residues. CDR1 and CDR2 (germline): LGHNT, FRNRAP. This chain's CDR3 is CASGLGLAGGPGQETQYF. Written as DNA, the CDR3 is TGTGCTAGTGGCCTCGGACTAGCGGGAGGACCGGGTCAAGAGACCCAGTACTTC.

This clonotype was seen ten or more times. CDR3 loop: CASSQREGIYNEQFF. In DNA form, the CDR3 reads TGTGCCAGCAGCCAAAGAGAGGGAATCTACAATGAGCAGTTCTTC. This sequence joins TRBV3-1 and TRBJ2-1; D possibly corresponds to TRBD2 (5 bases). The CDR3 length is 15 residues. The ends were cut back, 2 bases at V and 3 bases at J, with 11 bases in the middle. Looked up from germline, CDR1 is LGHDT and CDR2 is YNNKEL (reference sequence).

This clonotype was observed a handful of times. This chain joins TRBV5-4 and TRBJ1-2, with D uncertain. The germline gives CDR1 SGHNT, CDR2 YYREEE (reference sequence). V lost 0 bases and J lost 4, with 4 bases in between. The CDR3 spans 12 residues. Here the CDR3 reads CASSLESYGYTF. The DNA for the CDR3 is TGTGCCAGCAGCTTGGAGTCCTATGGCTACACCTTC.

There are a few counts of this clonotype. The chain couples TRBV6-2 or TRBV6-3 to TRBJ1-2; a weak D match, TRBD1 (5 bases). Germline V CDR1 and CDR2: MNHEY, SVGEGT. CDR3 length equals 15 residues. Trimming removed 0 bases at V and 0 bases at J, with 8 bases between. The CDR3 region has the DNA TGTGCCAGCAGTTACTCCCGGGGGTCTAACTATGGCTACACCTTC. The encoded protein is CASSYSRGSNYGYTF.

The chain combines TRBV4-2 with TRBJ2-5; D possibly matches TRBD1 or TRBD2 (5 bases each). Germline V gene lookup returns CDR1 LGHNA and CDR2 YNFKEQ. Trimming took 1 base from V and 4 from J, leaving 10 bases between them. This CDR3 has 14 residues. CDR3 protein: CASSQGGRPETQYF. CDR3 nucleotide sequence: TGTGCCAGCAGCCAAGGGGGGAGACCAGAGACCCAGTACTTC.